These 17 T cell receptor beta chains share one sample of origin, sequenced in a study of blood T cell repertoires in COVID-19. Repertoires were generated with immunoSEQ multiplex PCR, while TCRdb's copy carries only in-frame clones and drops some. The repertoire holds about 80,000 clones, 70% to 90% seen once, with around 12% in the top ten. The sequenced sample was peripheral blood. Source of these receptors: a man aged 65 to 79 with active or convalescent COVID-19.

This clone was counted a few times. This sequence joins TRBV27 and TRBJ1-3; D gene uncertain. The CDR3 spans 14 residues. V was cut by 6 bases and J by 0 bases, with 9 bases left in between. Germline assignment: CDR1 MNHEY and CDR2 SMNVEV (reference sequence). This CDR3 reads CASSLSSSGNTIYF. As DNA, the CDR3 is TGTGCCAGCAGCCTCTCGAGCTCTGGAAACACCATATATTTT.

V usage is TRBV15 and J usage is TRBJ1-1, with D possibly matching TRBD1 (6 bases). The CDR3 runs to 16 residues. The germline V and J ends were trimmed by 0 bases and 1 base, with 12 bases remaining between them. Germline CDR1 and CDR2: LNHNV and YYDKDF (reference sequence). The CDR3 sequence: CATSRDWGHENTEAFF. For the CDR3, the DNA is TGTGCCACCAGCAGAGATTGGGGACACGAGAACACTGAAGCTTTCTTT.

The genes are TRBV10-3 and TRBJ2-1, with D possibly matching TRBD2 (6 bases). The germline gives CDR1 ENHRY, CDR2 SYGVKD. CDR3 length: 16 residues. Trimming removed 0 bases at V and 4 bases at J, with 13 bases between. The CDR3 DNA reads as TGTGCCATCAGTGAGTCTATGTCCGGGAGATACAATGAGCAGTTCTTC. Its protein product is CAISESMSGRYNEQFF.

The rearrangement links TRBV6-1 to TRBJ1-1, with TRBD1 as a possible D gene (5 bases). Trimming took off 5 bases at V and 0 bases at J, with 10 bases between the two ends. The CDR3 is made up of 14 amino acids. Germline V gene data show CDR1 as MNHNS and CDR2 as SASEGT. CDR3 sequence: CASSNTGLNTEAFF. As DNA, the CDR3 is TGTGCCAGCAGTAACACAGGTTTGAACACTGAAGCTTTCTTT.

The V gene is TRBV5-4, the J gene TRBJ2-1; 8 bases map to TRBD2. The CDR3 extends over 16 amino acids. The ends lost 0 bases at V and 2 bases at J; junction bases unmatched: 4. The germline CDR1 and CDR2 sequences are SGHNT and YYREEE (reference sequence). CDR3 sequence (DNA): TGTGCCAGCAGCTTGGACCTCGGGGGGGCCTACAATGAGCAGTTCTTC. Residues: CASSLDLGGAYNEQFF.

The V call is TRBV18, the J call TRBJ2-1; TRBD1 matches 8 bases. After removal of 2 bases from V and 10 bases from J, the junction contained 7 bases not matched to a gene. This CDR3 has 14 amino acids. Per the germline V gene, CDR1 is KGHSH and CDR2 is LQKENI. Here the CDR3 DNA reads TGTGCCAGCTCACCAGTGACAGGGGATGAAGAGCAGTTCTTC. Translation gives CASSPVTGDEEQFF.

This clone has more than one count but fewer than ten. This chain uses TRBV4-1 with TRBJ1-3; 10 nucleotides align to TRBD1. The germline V gene encodes CDR1 MGHRA and CDR2 YSYEKL. V was pared by 1 base and J by 3 bases, with 12 bases of the junction left unmatched. This CDR3 is built from 19 residues. CDR3 region: CASSQVVGQGVPGGNTIYF. The CDR3 DNA follows: TGCGCCAGCAGCCAAGTAGTAGGACAGGGGGTTCCGGGTGGAAACACCATATATTTT.

This sequence joins TRBV18 and TRBJ1-2; tentative D call: TRBD1 (5 bases). The V end lost 0 bases, the J end lost 6 bases, and 11 bases lay between the germline ends. This CDR3 comprises 14 residues. Germline-derived CDR1 and CDR2 are KGHSH and LQKENI. In DNA, the CDR3 is TGTGCCAGCTCACCACCAACTGGACATAATGGCTACACCTTC. The encoded protein is CASSPPTGHNGYTF.

This chain uses TRBV5-1 with TRBJ1-2; 9 nucleotides align to TRBD1. CDR1 is SGHRS, CDR2 YFSETQ, per germline. V was clipped by 3 bases and J by 5 bases; unmatched bases: 8. The CDR3 is made up of 15 amino acids. For the CDR3, the DNA is TGCGCCAGCAGCTCTACCGGGACAGGGTCATATGGCTACACCTTC. Its protein product is CASSSTGTGSYGYTF.

The V gene is TRBV28, the J gene TRBJ2-7; D remains ambiguous. The CDR3 runs to 15 residues. Looked up from germline, CDR1 is MDHEN and CDR2 is SYDVKM. V lost 2 bases to trimming and J lost 0 bases, with 11 bases between them. The CDR3 DNA reads TGTGCCAGCAGTTTACCCGGCCGGAGCTCCTACGAGCAGTACTTC. Translating gives CASSLPGRSSYEQYF.

This sequence joins TRBV21-1 and TRBJ1-1; the table calls TRBD1, which could not be checked here. TRBV21-1 is an annotated pseudogene. There are 15 residues in the CDR3. The chain's CDR3 is CASSHRDRGCTEAFF. The CDR3 nucleotides read TGTGCCAGCAGCCACCGGGACAGGGGATGTACTGAAGCTTTCTTT.

Worth noting for this clone: The same CDR3 arises from other DNA sequences in this sample as well. The rearrangement joins TRBV5-1 to TRBJ2-5; perhaps TRBD1 as D (6 bases). Per germline, CDR1 SGHRS and CDR2 YFSETQ. The CDR3 is made up of 13 amino acids. Trimming stripped 1 base from V and 5 bases from J, with 9 bases between. Here the CDR3 DNA reads TGCGCCAGCAGCTTGCAGGGGAGCGAGACCCAGTACTTC. Translated, it gives CASSLQGSETQYF.

This clone was seen just once. V usage is TRBV18 and J usage is TRBJ2-3, with 8 nucleotides matching TRBD1. The CDR3 spans 13 residues. Losses at the gene ends were 3 bases for V and 9 bases for J; bases not matched to a gene: 5. Germline lookup yields CDR1 KGHSH and CDR2 LQKENI. CDR3 nucleotides: TGTGCCAGCTCACCGACTACAGGGGGGACGCAGTATTTT. Its protein is CASSPTTGGTQYF.

J is TRBJ2-7 and V is TRBV10-3; D is ambiguous. The germline gives CDR1 ENHRY, CDR2 SYGVKD. The V and J ends lost 1 base and 5 bases respectively, with 9 bases between them. This CDR3 has 13 residues. The CDR3: CAISELLADEQYF. Written as DNA, the CDR3 is TGTGCCATCAGTGAGTTACTGGCGGACGAGCAGTACTTC.

The chain combines TRBV7-3 with TRBJ1-6; D is possibly TRBD1 (5 bases). CDR1 SGHTA and CDR2 FQGTGA come from the germline V gene. V lost 2 bases and J lost 9, with 11 bases in between. The CDR3 length is 14 residues. CDR3: CASSLRGGSSPLHF. CDR3 coding DNA: TGTGCCAGCAGCTTACGTGGGGGGAGTTCACCCCTCCACTTT.

The chain has TRBV3-1 (or the pseudogene TRBV3-2) and TRBJ1-6, with D tentatively TRBD1 (5 bases). The CDR3 loop spans 15 amino acids. Germline assignment: CDR1 LGHDT and CDR2 YNNKEL (reference sequence). Trimming removed 2 bases at V and 7 bases at J, with 12 bases between. CDR3 in amino acids: CASSQREGRNSPLHF. CDR3 sequence (DNA): TGTGCCAGCAGCCAACGGGAGGGGAGGAATTCACCCCTCCACTTT.

V usage is TRBV28 and J usage is TRBJ1-2, with D hard to call. The CDR3 extends over 16 amino acids. Germline lookup yields CDR1 MDHEN and CDR2 SYDVKM. Trimming shortened V by 7 bases and J by 4 bases, and 22 bases separated the two germline ends. CDR3 in amino acids: CASTLGVRISLYGYTF. The DNA of the CDR3 is TGTGCCAGCACCTTGGGAGTGAGGATAAGTCTCTATGGCTACACCTTC.